A selection of T cell receptor beta chains follows, all from one sample in a study of cytomegalovirus exposure and HLA in healthy donors. The protocol was immunoSEQ multiplex PCR, while the TCRdb copy is restricted to in-frame clones and leaves out a portion. Of 110,000 or so clones in the sample, roughly 80% were seen once. Sequences were obtained from PBMCs. The receptor set was obtained from a woman aged 30 to 39 in good health and CMV-seropositive. Each CDR3 is given with its conserved first and last residue. The D gene is left open where the match is weak. Clone size is shown for a subset of rows, as once, few, many or a class of expanded clone.

v_call	j_call	d_call	cdr3_length	clone_size	cdr3_nt	cdr3_aa
TRBV5-1	TRBJ2-3	NA	15	NA	TGCGCCAGCAGCTTGGAGGGCGGGTCCACAGATACGCAGTATTTT	CASSLEGGSTDTQYF
TRBV5-1	TRBJ1-1	NA	15	NA	TGCGCCAGCAGCGAAGTTACCGGAGGTCAGTCAGGAGCTTTCTTT	CASSEVTGGQSGAFF
TRBV27	TRBJ1-2	NA	15	NA	TGTGCCAGCAGTTTAGTGGCAGGGGCCAGTTATGGCTACACCTTC	CASSLVAGASYGYTF
TRBV6-5	TRBJ1-5	NA	15	NA	TGTGCCAGCAGTTTTTCCGGCCGGGGCAATCAGCCCCAGCATTTT	CASSFSGRGNQPQHF
TRBV18	TRBJ2-7	NA	13	NA	TGTGCCAGCTCACTAACAGGGACCGACGAGCAGTACTTC	CASSLTGTDEQYF
TRBV7-3	TRBJ1-1	NA	14	once	TGTGCCAGCAGCCCCGGGACAACTAACACTGAAGCTTTCTTT	CASSPGTTNTEAFF
TRBV7-9	TRBJ2-3	TRBD1	16	NA	TGTGCCAGCAGCTTATTGGGACAGGGCCAACCAGATACGCAGTATTTT	CASSLLGQGQPDTQYF
TRBV4-1	TRBJ2-7	NA	14	NA	TGCGCCAGCAGCCAAGTCCTAGAAGTATACGAGCAGTACTTC	CASSQVLEVYEQYF
TRBV5-1	TRBJ1-3	TRBD1	16	NA	TGCGCCAGCAGCCCCCAGGGGACAGGGCAAGGAAACACCATATATTTT	CASSPQGTGQGNTIYF
TRBV7-9	TRBJ2-1	TRBD2	15	NA	TGTGCCAGCAGCTTAAATCTAGCGGGAGTAGGTGAGCAGTTCTTC	CASSLNLAGVGEQFF
TRBV2	TRBJ1-4	TRBD1	14	NA	TGTGCCAGCAGTGTATTGGACAGGGCCGAAAAACTGTTTTTT	CASSVLDRAEKLFF
TRBV13	TRBJ1-2	TRBD1	16	NA	TGTGCCAGCAGCTCATCCGGGACAGGCGGTTTTGGGGGCTACACCTTC	CASSSSGTGGFGGYTF
TRBV30	TRBJ2-7	NA	13	NA	TGTGCCTGGAGTGTTTACAAGGGGTATGAGCAGTACTTC	CAWSVYKGYEQYF
TRBV5-1	TRBJ2-1	NA	12	NA	TGCGCCAGCAGCTTGGGCGGGGGCAAGCAGTTCTTC	CASSLGGGKQFF
TRBV7-6	TRBJ2-7	NA	12	NA	TGTGCCAGCAGCTTAGGGAGGTACGAGCAGTACTTC	CASSLGRYEQYF
TRBV6-4	TRBJ2-1	NA	16	NA	TGTGCCAGCAGTGAATTAGGTGGGGGACTCCACAATGAGCAGTTCTTC	CASSELGGGLHNEQFF
TRBV28	TRBJ1-2	NA	12	few	TGTGCCAGCAGCCTGAATACATATGGCTACACCTTC	CASSLNTYGYTF
TRBV6-1	TRBJ1-1	NA	13	NA	TGTGCCAGCAGTGAACAGGGCAACACTGAAGCTTTCTTT	CASSEQGNTEAFF
TRBV19	TRBJ1-1	TRBD1	14	NA	TGTGCCAGTAGTGCGGACGGGGACAGGATTGAAGCTTTCTTT	CASSADGDRIEAFF
TRBV13	TRBJ2-7	NA	11	NA	TGTGCCAGCAGCTTACAAAACGAGCAGTACTTC	CASSLQNEQYF
TRBV5-4	TRBJ1-2	NA	14	NA	TGTGCCAGCAGCTTGGCCGGCAGGGATTATGGCTACACCTTC	CASSLAGRDYGYTF
TRBV30	TRBJ1-3	TRBD1	14	NA	TGTGCCTGGGGACAGGGCGGCTCTGGAAACACCATATATTTT	CAWGQGGSGNTIYF
TRBV6-1	TRBJ1-2	NA	13	NA	TGTGCCAGCAGTGAAGACAGTCCCTATGGCTACACCTTC	CASSEDSPYGYTF
TRBV18	TRBJ2-7	NA	13	few	TGTGCCAGCTCACCAGCGTCTGGTTACGAGCAGTACTTC	CASSPASGYEQYF
TRBV9	TRBJ1-4	TRBD1	15	once	TGTGCCAGCAGCGTAGAGGGACAGATTAATGAAAAACTGTTTTTT	CASSVEGQINEKLFF